The 15 T cell receptor beta chains in this list originate from one sample, sequenced in a study of molecular identifiers for immune sequencing clone quantification. In TCRdb, the PCR reads were re-called with MiXCR into one record per CDR3 protein. The sample shows roughly 320,000 distinct CDR3 sequences, 20% to 25% of them seen only once. The sequencing sample was made of naive CD8+ T cells from blood, with Jurkat cell RNA spiked in. This sample's subset: FACS-sorted CD8+CD4-CCR7+CD45RA+ naive T cells. The receptors here all came from a human donor in good health. Some libraries in this study had Jurkat cell RNA spiked in.

To note about this clonotype: This clone may be a read error of a much larger clone one base away. J is TRBJ1-1 and V is TRBV11-2; a weak D match, TRBD1 (5 bases). The germline gives CDR1 SGHAT, CDR2 FQNNGV. Trimming took 4 bases from V and 2 from J, leaving 14 bases between them. This CDR3 comprises 15 residues. The CDR3 protein is CASSSQTEKNTEAFF. DNA for the CDR3: TGTGCCAGCAGCTCCCAGACAGAAAAAAACACTGAAGCTTTCTTT.

This clonotype was counted many times. This chain connects TRBV9 to TRBJ1-1; 9 bases match TRBD1. The CDR3 has 15 amino acids. Per germline, CDR1 SGDLS and CDR2 YYNGEE. V was pared by 4 bases and J by 4 bases, with 8 bases of the junction left unmatched. CDR3 bases: TGTGCCAGCAGCCCCTGGACAGGGGAGAGCACTGAAGCTTTCTTT. Translating it yields CASSPWTGESTEAFF.

This clonotype came up many times. The chain couples TRBV9 to TRBJ2-7; perhaps TRBD2 as D (6 bases). Trimming left V 4 bases short and J 4 bases short, with 12 bases between. CDR3 length: 13 amino acids. The germline V gene encodes CDR1 SGDLS and CDR2 YYNGEE. CDR3 loop: CASSPQSGYEQYF. CDR3 DNA: TGTGCCAGCAGCCCTCAAAGCGGGTACGAGCAGTACTTC.

Note on this clonotype: Germline is not matched at one junction end, which may reflect a read error. The chain is built from TRBV28 and TRBJ2-5; D unresolved. This CDR3 contains 14 residues. Germline lookup yields CDR1 MDHEN and CDR2 SYDVKM. DNA for the CDR3: TGTGCCAGCAGCCCCCGGCTATACCAAGAGACCCAGTGCTTC. This encodes CASSPRLYQETQCF.

This clonotype was picked up many times. This chain joins TRBV4-3 and TRBJ1-1; D unclear. The CDR3 is made up of 14 amino acids. The V gene's germline CDR1 is LGHNA and CDR2 YSLEER. V lost 0 bases, J lost 7 bases, and 12 bases lay in between. CDR3 sequence: CASSQDRAGLEAFF. CDR3 DNA: TGCGCCAGCAGCCAAGATCGTGCAGGACTTGAAGCTTTCTTT.

In its sample, this clonotype was seen many times. The V call is TRBV19, the J call TRBJ1-4; 12 bases fit TRBD1. The germline V gene has CDR1 LNHDA and CDR2 SQIVND (reference sequence). The J segment lost 7 bases and the V segment lost 4 bases, leaving 4 bases of the junction unmatched. The CDR3 is made up of 15 amino acids. CDR3 amino acids: CASSTPGQGAEKLFF. In DNA, the CDR3 is TGTGCCAGTAGTACGCCGGGACAGGGGGCTGAAAAACTGTTTTTT.

This chain connects TRBV11-3 to TRBJ2-3, with TRBD2 identical over 8 bases. V was pared by 5 bases and J by 5 bases, with 6 bases of the junction left unmatched. The CDR3 spans 14 residues. Germline CDR1 is SGHNT and CDR2 is YENEEA. The CDR3 coding sequence is TGTGCCAGCAGCATAAGCGGGGGCGGAGATACGCAGTATTTT. It is translated as CASSISGGGDTQYF.

On this clonotype: One end of the junction fails to match germline, which may point to a read error. The rearrangement uses TRBV6-2 or TRBV6-3 and TRBJ2-4; D might be TRBD1 (8 bases). The CDR3 covers 16 residues. The germline V gene encodes CDR1 MNHEY and CDR2 SVGEGT. The CDR3 DNA reads as TGTGCCGGCAGTTACTCGACAGGGGAGGGCAAAAACACTCAGTACTTC. Its translation is CAGSYSTGEGKNTQYF.

Comments on this clonotype: It may be a read error: a sequence one base away is much more abundant. The CDR3 loop is CAIRDRTDMQYF. The CDR3 DNA follows: TGTGCCATCAGGGACAGGACAGATATGCAGTATTTT. The V call is TRBV10-3, the J call TRBJ2-3, with TRBD1 matching 7 bases. The V gene's germline CDR1 is ENHRY and CDR2 SYGVKD. This CDR3 comprises 12 residues.

This clonotype was seen ten or more times. The rearrangement uses TRBV11-2 and TRBJ2-3; 10 nucleotides match TRBD2. The length of the CDR3 is 15 residues. Germline V CDR1 and CDR2: SGHAT, FQNNGV. With V trimmed by 2 bases and J by 4 bases, 3 bases remained unmatched. The CDR3 here is CASSLSGGASDTQYF. The CDR3, as DNA: TGTGCCAGCAGCTTAAGCGGGGGGGCCTCAGATACGCAGTATTTT.

As regards this clonotype: A read error is possible here, since a much larger clone lies one base away. This rearrangement joins TRBV4-3 to TRBJ2-7; D is undetermined. This CDR3 has 14 amino acids. Germline assignment: CDR1 LGHNA and CDR2 YSLEER. The CDR3 reads CASSQERLSYVQYF. The CDR3 bases are TGCGCCAGCAGCCAAGAAAGACTTTCCTACGTGCAGTACTTC.

Note on this clonotype: With a much larger clone just one base away, this may be a read error. The rearrangement uses TRBV29-1 and TRBJ1-2; D uncertain. The CDR3 spans 11 residues. Germline V gives CDR1 SQVTM, CDR2 ANQGSEA. CDR3 bases: TGCAGTGCCGCCCTAATTTATGGCTACACCTTC. Translated: CSAALIYGYTF.

This clonotype was recorded a few times. V is TRBV12-5 and J is TRBJ1-5, with D hard to call. CDR3 length equals 16 residues. The ends were cut back, 1 base at V and 0 bases at J, with 10 bases in the middle. Germline V CDR1 and CDR2: LGHNT, FRNRAP. The CDR3 DNA sequence: TGTGCTAGTGGTTTGGCCACAGTAAATAGCAATCAGCCCCAGCATTTT. This sequence encodes CASGLATVNSNQPQHF.

A few counts support this clonotype. The chain recombines TRBV29-1 with TRBJ2-7; D is possibly TRBD1 (6 bases). Per the germline V gene, CDR1 is SQVTM and CDR2 is ANQGSEA. With 1 base removed from V and 3 bases from J, the gap between germline ends came to 13 bases. This CDR3 spans 14 amino acids. CDR3 protein: CSVEGQDRNYEQYF. In nucleotides, the CDR3 is TGCAGCGTTGAAGGTCAGGACAGAAACTACGAGCAGTACTTC.

This clonotype was seen ten or more times. V is TRBV5-5 and J is TRBJ1-1; unclear D gene. This CDR3 comprises 15 residues. The V end was cut by 2 bases, the J end by 1 base, with 12 bases between. Germline assignment: CDR1 SGHKS and CDR2 YYEKEE (reference sequence). This CDR3 reads CASSFPRASNTEAFF. CDR3 bases: TGTGCCAGCAGCTTCCCGAGAGCCTCGAACACTGAAGCTTTCTTT.